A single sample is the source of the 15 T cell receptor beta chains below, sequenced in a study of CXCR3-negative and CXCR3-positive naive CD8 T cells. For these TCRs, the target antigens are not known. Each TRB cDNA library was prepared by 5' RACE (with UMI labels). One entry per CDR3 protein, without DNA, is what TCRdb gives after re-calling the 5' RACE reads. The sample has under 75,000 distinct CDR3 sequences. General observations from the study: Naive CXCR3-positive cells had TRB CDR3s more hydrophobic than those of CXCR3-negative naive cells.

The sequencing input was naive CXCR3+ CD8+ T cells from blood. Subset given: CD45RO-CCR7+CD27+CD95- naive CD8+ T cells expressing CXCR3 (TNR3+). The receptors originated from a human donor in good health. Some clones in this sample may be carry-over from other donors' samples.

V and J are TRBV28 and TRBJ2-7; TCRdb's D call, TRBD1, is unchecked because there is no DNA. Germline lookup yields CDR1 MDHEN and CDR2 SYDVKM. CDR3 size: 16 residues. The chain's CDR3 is CASSPHRGVDIYEQYF.

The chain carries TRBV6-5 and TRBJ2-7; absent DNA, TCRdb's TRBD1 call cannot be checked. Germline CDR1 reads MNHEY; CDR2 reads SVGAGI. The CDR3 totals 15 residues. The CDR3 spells CASSYQGQGIDEQYF.

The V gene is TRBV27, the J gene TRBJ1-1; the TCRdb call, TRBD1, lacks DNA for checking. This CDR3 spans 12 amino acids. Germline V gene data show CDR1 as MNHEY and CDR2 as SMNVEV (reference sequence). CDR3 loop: CASSLGGNEAFF.

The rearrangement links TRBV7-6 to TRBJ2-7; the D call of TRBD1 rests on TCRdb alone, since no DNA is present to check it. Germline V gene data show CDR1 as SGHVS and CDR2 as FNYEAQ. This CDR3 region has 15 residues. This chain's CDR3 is CASSLGGTGTYEQYF. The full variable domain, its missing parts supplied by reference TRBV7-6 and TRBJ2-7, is GAGVSQSPRYKVTKRGQDVALRCDPISGHVSLYWYRQALGQGPEFLTYFNYEAQQDKSGLPNDRFSAERPEGSISTLTIQRTEQRDSAMYRCASSLGGTGTYEQYFGPGTRLTVT.

The CDR3 loop reads CSARDFVQGWSQPQHF. This rearrangement joins TRBV20-1 to TRBJ1-5; TCRdb calls TRBD1, which cannot be checked without DNA. The germline V gene has CDR1 DFQATT and CDR2 SNEGSKA (reference sequence). This CDR3 is built from 16 residues.

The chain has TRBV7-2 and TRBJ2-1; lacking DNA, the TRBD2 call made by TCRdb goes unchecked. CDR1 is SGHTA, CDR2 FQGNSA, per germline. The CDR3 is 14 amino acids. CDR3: CASSPLAGEDEQFF.

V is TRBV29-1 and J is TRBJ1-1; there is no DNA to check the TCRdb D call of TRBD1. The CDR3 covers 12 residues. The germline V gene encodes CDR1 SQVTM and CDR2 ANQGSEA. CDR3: CSVEGQSLEAFF.

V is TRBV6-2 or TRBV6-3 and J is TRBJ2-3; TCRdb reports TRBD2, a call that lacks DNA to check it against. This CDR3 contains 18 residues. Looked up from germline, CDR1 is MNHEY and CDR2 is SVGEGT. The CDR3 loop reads CASRPGLAGRSSTDTQYF.

The CDR3 spells CASSGGLAGGSRTDTQYF. V is TRBV5-1 and J is TRBJ2-3; absent DNA, TCRdb's TRBD2 call cannot be checked. The CDR3 length is 18 residues. The germline V gene has CDR1 SGHRS and CDR2 YFSETQ.

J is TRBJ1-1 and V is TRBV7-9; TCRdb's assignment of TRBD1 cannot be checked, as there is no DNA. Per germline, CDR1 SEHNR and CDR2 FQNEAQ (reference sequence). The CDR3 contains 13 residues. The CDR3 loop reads CAHTRGIGTEAFF.

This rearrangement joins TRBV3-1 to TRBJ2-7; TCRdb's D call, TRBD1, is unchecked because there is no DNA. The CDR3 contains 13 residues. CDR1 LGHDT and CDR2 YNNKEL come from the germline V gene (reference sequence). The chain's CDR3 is CASSSGVAYEQYF.

CDR3 loop: CSVEDLDRAPYEQYF. V usage is TRBV29-1 and J usage is TRBJ2-7; as DNA is missing, the TRBD1 call by TCRdb cannot be tested. The germline V gene encodes CDR1 SQVTM and CDR2 ANQGSEA. The CDR3 spans 15 residues.

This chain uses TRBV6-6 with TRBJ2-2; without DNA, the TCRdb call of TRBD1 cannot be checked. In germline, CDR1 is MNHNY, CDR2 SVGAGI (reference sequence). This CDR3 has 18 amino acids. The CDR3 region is CASSYYQGSVANTGELFF.

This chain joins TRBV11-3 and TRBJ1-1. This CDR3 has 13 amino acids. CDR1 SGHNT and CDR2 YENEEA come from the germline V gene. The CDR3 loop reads CASSFNGNTEAFF.

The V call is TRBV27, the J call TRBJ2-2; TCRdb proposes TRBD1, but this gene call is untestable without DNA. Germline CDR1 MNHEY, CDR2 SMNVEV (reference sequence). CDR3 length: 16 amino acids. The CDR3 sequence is CASSSGRNTNTGELFF.